A selection of T cell receptor beta chains follows, all from one sample in a study of vaccination and CD4 T cells after COVID-19. TCRdb called the PCR reads again in MiXCR, with one record for every CDR3 protein. The data contain 15,000 to 25,000 distinct CDR3 sequences, roughly 50% of them singletons. The antigens these receptors bind are not known. The sample taken for sequencing was CD4+ T cells from blood, cultured in vitro. Every receptor here comes from a human donor who had recovered from COVID-19. CDR3s include the opening cysteine and the closing phenylalanine or tryptophan. D genes are given only for firm matches. Rows may omit the clone size; those that give it use once, few, many or a size class.

CASSESSGGFGELFF TGTGCCAGCAGTGAAAGTAGCGGGGGGTTCGGGGAGCTGTTTTTT TRBV6-1 TRBD2 TRBJ2-2 NA
CASSLAGRARSTDTQYF TGTGCCAGCAGCTTAGCTGGGAGGGCCCGAAGCACAGATACGCAGTATTTT TRBV7-2 TRBD2 TRBJ2-3 NA
CASSLSTSGVSDTQYF TGTGCCAGCAGCCTGTCGACTAGCGGGGTCTCAGATACGCAGTATTTT TRBV7-8 TRBD2 TRBJ2-3 NA
CASTMGGRQAQHF TGTGCCAGTACCATGGGCGGGCGTCAAGCCCAGCATTTT TRBV6-1 NA TRBJ1-5 NA
CSARSDRLAGGTYEQYF TGCAGTGCTAGATCGGACCGACTAGCGGGAGGGACGTACGAGCAGTACTTC TRBV20-1 TRBD2 TRBJ2-7 few
CATGRGGYSNQPQHF TGTGCCACCGGAAGGGGAGGTTATAGCAATCAGCCCCAGCATTTT TRBV15 NA TRBJ1-5 few
CASSWELSNEQYF TGTGCCAGCAGTTGGGAATTAAGTAACGAGCAGTACTTC TRBV27 NA TRBJ2-7 NA
CASSLSGGNLRNEQFF TGTGCCAGCAGCTTATCTGGAGGGAATCTCAGGAATGAGCAGTTCTTC TRBV7-9 NA TRBJ2-1 NA
CASRVTGGGTEAFF TGTGCCAGCAGGGTCACAGGGGGCGGCACTGAAGCTTTCTTT TRBV6-1 TRBD1 TRBJ1-1 NA
CASGTSYEQYF TGTGCCAGCGGGACCTCCTACGAGCAGTACTTC TRBV6-1 NA TRBJ2-7 NA
CSASSSQGYNEQFF TGCAGTGCTAGTTCTTCGCAAGGATACAATGAGCAGTTCTTC TRBV20-1 NA TRBJ2-1 NA
CSALGPPAVNEQFF TGCAGTGCCCTCGGGCCTCCGGCCGTCAATGAGCAGTTCTTC TRBV20-1 NA TRBJ2-1 NA
CASSEDRANYGYTF TGCGCCAGCAGCGAGGACAGGGCAAACTATGGCTACACCTTC TRBV5-1 TRBD1 TRBJ1-2 NA
CASSIGTGAGNTIYF TGTGCCAGTAGTATTGGGACAGGGGCTGGAAACACCATATATTTT TRBV19 TRBD1 TRBJ1-3 NA
CSARDPAGSSGNTIYF TGCAGTGCTAGAGATCCCGCAGGGAGCTCTGGAAACACCATATATTTT TRBV20-1 NA TRBJ1-3 NA
CASSFRGQGYNEQFF TGTGCCAGCAGCTTTAGGGGACAGGGCTACAATGAGCAGTTCTTC TRBV11-3 TRBD1 TRBJ2-1 NA
CSVGLSVGNTIYF TGCAGCGTAGGGCTTTCGGTGGGAAACACCATATATTTT TRBV29-1 NA TRBJ1-3 NA
CASTATLGEQFF TGTGCCAGCACCGCCACCTTGGGTGAGCAGTTCTTC TRBV7-2 NA TRBJ2-1 NA
CASSLEGGRVGAFF TGTGCCAGCAGTTTAGAAGGCGGGAGGGTCGGGGCTTTCTTT TRBV27 NA TRBJ1-1 NA
CASSTLAQPQHF TGTGCCAGCAGCACACTCGCTCAGCCCCAGCATTTT TRBV21-1 NA TRBJ1-5 NA
CSGKGRVNQPQHF TGCAGTGGCAAGGGACGAGTAAATCAGCCCCAGCATTTT TRBV20-1 NA TRBJ1-5 NA
CSASESGLDNEQFF TGCAGTGCTAGCGAGAGCGGCCTAGACAATGAGCAGTTCTTC TRBV20-1 NA TRBJ2-1 NA
CATSAPGSGSRNEQFF TGTGCCACCAGTGCCCCAGGGAGCGGGAGTCGAAATGAGCAGTTCTTC TRBV24-1 TRBD2 TRBJ2-1 NA
CSARGILAGASQNEQYF TGCAGTGCTAGGGGGATTTTAGCGGGAGCCTCGCAGAACGAGCAGTACTTC TRBV20-1 TRBD2 TRBJ2-7 NA
CSATDRGPGDEQFF TGCAGTGCTACCGACAGGGGCCCGGGGGATGAGCAGTTCTTC TRBV20-1 TRBD1 TRBJ2-1 NA
CASSSSGSSSRSEQFF TGTGCCAGCAGCTCTAGCGGGAGTTCGTCCAGGAGTGAGCAGTTCTTC TRBV7-9 TRBD2 TRBJ2-1 NA
CASSLGGLNTGELFF TGTGCCAGCAGCCTGGGGGGGTTAAACACCGGGGAGCTGTTTTTT TRBV7-9 TRBD2 TRBJ2-2 NA
CASSPGQGPYYGYTF TGTGCCAGCAGCCCCGGACAGGGGCCTTACTATGGCTACACCTTC TRBV7-2 TRBD1 TRBJ1-2 NA
CASSLGFGNTIYF TGTGCCAGCAGCTTAGGTTTTGGAAACACCATATATTTT TRBV6-1 NA TRBJ1-3 NA
CASSYSGGRREQYF TGTGCCAGCAGTTACTCGGGGGGGCGAAGGGAGCAGTACTTC TRBV6-5 NA TRBJ2-7 NA
CSARSGGDTEAFF TGCAGTGCTAGGTCGGGAGGGGACACTGAAGCTTTCTTT TRBV20-1 NA TRBJ1-1 few
CAISRRATPNYGYTF TGTGCCATCAGTCGCCGAGCGACTCCTAACTATGGCTACACCTTC TRBV10-3 NA TRBJ1-2 NA
CASSRSLGADTQYF TGTGCCAGCAGTCGGAGCCTCGGGGCAGATACGCAGTATTTT TRBV7-3 NA TRBJ2-3 NA
CASSMADSNQPQHF TGTGCCAGTAGTATGGCGGATAGCAATCAGCCCCAGCATTTT TRBV19 NA TRBJ1-5 few
CASSFDRSYEQYF TGTGCCAGCAGCTTTGACCGATCCTACGAGCAGTACTTC TRBV7-2 NA TRBJ2-7 NA
CASSEGVRYEQYF TGTGCCAGCAGTGAGGGGGTAAGGTACGAGCAGTACTTC TRBV6-2/TRBV6-3 NA TRBJ2-7 NA
CASSLGPGFPYEQYF TGTGCCAGCAGTCTAGGGCCAGGGTTTCCTTACGAGCAGTACTTC TRBV27 NA TRBJ2-7 NA
CASSYVGGQPQHF TGTGCCAGCAGTTACGTGGGGGGACAGCCCCAGCATTTT TRBV6-5 NA TRBJ1-5 few
CASSIRTGARDSPLHF TGTGCCAGTAGTATCCGGACAGGGGCTAGGGATTCACCCCTCCACTTT TRBV19 TRBD1 TRBJ1-6 NA
CASSLGTLGGSNQPQHF TGTGCCAGCAGCTTAGGGACCCTGGGCGGTAGCAATCAGCCCCAGCATTTT TRBV7-9 NA TRBJ1-5 NA
CASRMIGSGELFF TGTGCCAGCCGAATGATCGGGTCCGGGGAGCTGTTTTTT TRBV7-2 NA TRBJ2-2 NA
CASSLQQGNTGELFF TGTGCCAGCAGTCTTCAACAGGGGAACACCGGGGAGCTGTTTTTT TRBV12-3/TRBV12-4 NA TRBJ2-2 NA
CASSPATNEQFF TGTGCCAGCAGCCCAGCGACGAATGAGCAGTTCTTC TRBV7-3 NA TRBJ2-1 NA
CASSRWEDIYGYTF TGTGCCAGCAGCCGATGGGAGGACATCTACGGCTACACCTTC TRBV7-2 NA TRBJ1-2 NA
CSARPRDRVYDTQYF TGCAGTGCTAGACCCCGGGACAGGGTATACGATACGCAGTATTTT TRBV20-1 TRBD1 TRBJ2-3 NA
CASSLLAASTDTQYF TGTGCCAGCAGCTTGTTAGCGGCTAGCACAGATACGCAGTATTTT TRBV7-2 NA TRBJ2-3 NA
CASSASGTTYEQYF TGTGCCAGTAGTGCCTCCGGGACAACCTACGAGCAGTACTTC TRBV19 NA TRBJ2-7 NA
CASSLGTVQWGSEQFF TGCGCCAGCAGCTTGGGAACGGTCCAGTGGGGGAGTGAGCAGTTCTTC TRBV5-1 NA TRBJ2-1 NA
CASSLQSGRGGETQYF TGTGCCAGCAGCTTACAGAGCGGGAGAGGGGGAGAGACCCAGTACTTC TRBV7-2 TRBD2 TRBJ2-5 NA
CASSSTYEQYF TGTGCCAGCAGTTCAACCTACGAGCAGTACTTC TRBV11-3 NA TRBJ2-7 NA
CSAHGGGAAFF TGCAGTGCTCACGGTGGAGGCGCTGCTTTCTTT TRBV20-1 NA TRBJ1-1 NA
CASSLTSTGDEQYF TGTGCCAGCAGCCTAACCAGCACAGGAGACGAGCAGTACTTC TRBV7-9 NA TRBJ2-7 NA
CASSYPGVGETQYF TGTGCCAGCAGTTACCCCGGGGTGGGGGAGACCCAGTACTTC TRBV6-5 NA TRBJ2-5 few